These 20 T cell receptor beta chains came from one sample sequenced in a study of siplizumab effects on memory and regulatory T cells. Here immunoSEQ multiplex PCR was the method, and the copy in TCRdb shows in-frame clones only, minus some. The data hold around 94,000 clones, with roughly nine tenths observed a single time. Sequenced material: CD4+ T cells sorted from blood. The source of these receptors is a human donor in good health.

This chain uses TRBV19 with TRBJ1-4; no definite D call. Germline V gene lookup returns CDR1 LNHDA and CDR2 SQIVND (reference sequence). This CDR3 spans 13 amino acids. The V end was cut by 8 bases, the J end by 1 base, with 8 bases between. The CDR3 sequence: CASSGITNEKLFF. The CDR3 nucleotides read TGTGCCAGTTCTGGGATAACTAATGAAAAACTGTTTTTT.

The V gene is TRBV2, the J gene TRBJ2-3, with TRBD1 matching over 7 bases. The CDR3 is made up of 16 amino acids. CDR1 is SNHLY and CDR2 is FYNNEI in the germline V gene. V gave up 6 bases and J gave up 10 bases; unmatched junction bases: 19. The CDR3 DNA sequence: TGTGCCAGCAGCCGGGGTGGTAGCGCCAGGACAGGTGCGCAGTATTTT. Encoded protein: CASSRGGSARTGAQYF. Drawing the rest from reference TRBV2 and TRBJ2-3, the complete variable domain is EPEVTQTPSHQVTQMGQEVILRCVPISNHLYFYWYRQILGQKVEFLVSFYNNEISEKSEIFDDQFSVERPDGSNFTLKIRSTKLEDSAMYFCASSRGGSARTGAQYFGPGTRLTVL.

This sequence joins TRBV27 and TRBJ2-7; a possible D gene is TRBD2 (7 bases). The germline V gene encodes CDR1 MNHEY and CDR2 SMNVEV (reference sequence). V shed 7 bases and J shed 3 bases, with 16 bases lying between them. This CDR3 spans 14 amino acids. The CDR3 is CASTKGGGGYEQYF. CDR3 DNA: TGTGCCAGCACCAAAGGGGGGGGCGGCTACGAGCAGTACTTC.

The chain combines TRBV10-2 with TRBJ2-1; unclear D gene. The CDR3 totals 13 residues. The V end lost 6 bases, the J end lost 10 bases, and 16 bases lay between the germline ends. Germline V gene sequence: CDR1 WSHSY, CDR2 SAAADI. The CDR3 nucleotides read TGCGCCAGCAGCGAACGGTTGGACCGGGAGCAGTTCTTC. This gives the protein CASSERLDREQFF.

The chain is built from TRBV7-2 and TRBJ1-1; D is uncertain. CDR1 is SGHTA, CDR2 FQGNSA, per germline. CDR3 size: 16 residues. Trimming pared 5 bases from V and 4 bases from J, leaving 20 bases between. The CDR3 region is CASSKHPGPLATEAFF. CDR3 DNA: TGTGCCAGCAGCAAACACCCGGGCCCTTTGGCCACTGAAGCTTTCTTT.

The chain combines TRBV18 with TRBJ2-2; perhaps TRBD2 as D (6 bases). Germline V gene sequence: CDR1 KGHSH, CDR2 LQKENI. Between the trimmed V and J ends, which lost 3 bases and 4 bases, there was a span of 9 bases. This CDR3 has 14 amino acids. CDR3 residues: CASSPRGLTGELFF. For the CDR3, the DNA is TGTGCCAGCTCACCCCGGGGACTCACCGGGGAGCTGTTTTTT.

The chain has TRBV21-1 and TRBJ2-5; the D segment call TRBD2 is taken from the table without a DNA check. TRBV21-1 is labeled a pseudogene. The CDR3 has 14 amino acids. The CDR3 DNA follows: TGTGCCAGCAGCAAGTTGAGGGAGGAGGAGACCCAGTACTTC. As protein: CASSKLREEETQYF.

This chain links TRBV28 with TRBJ2-5; TRBD1 aligns across 7 bases. The CDR3 consists of 16 residues. CDR1 and CDR2 from the germline V gene are MDHEN and SYDVKM. The V gene end was trimmed by 1 base and the J gene end by 2 bases; junction bases not matched to a gene: 7. CDR3 loop: CASSLLRTGGQETQYF. CDR3 DNA sequence: TGTGCCAGCAGTTTATTACGGACAGGTGGACAAGAGACCCAGTACTTC.

The chain employs TRBV7-9 and TRBJ2-6, with 10 bases matching TRBD1. The V gene end was trimmed by 5 bases and the J gene end by 0 bases; junction bases not matched to a gene: 10. CDR3 length: 19 residues. Per the germline V gene, CDR1 is SEHNR and CDR2 is FQNEAQ (reference sequence). CDR3 amino acids: CASSELDRGRYSGANVLTF. CDR3 coding DNA: TGTGCCAGCAGCGAATTAGACAGGGGGCGTTACTCTGGGGCCAACGTCCTGACTTTC.

The chain couples TRBV2 to TRBJ2-5; 9 bases agree with TRBD2. V lost 5 bases to trimming and J lost 5 bases; unmatched junction nucleotides: 9. Germline V lookup: CDR1 SNHLY, CDR2 FYNNEI. This CDR3 spans 15 amino acids. CDR3 protein: CASSRIAGVKETQYF. CDR3 coding DNA: TGTGCCAGCAGTCGGATAGCGGGAGTGAAGGAGACCCAGTACTTC.

This sequence joins TRBV9 and TRBJ1-2; the match to TRBD1 covers 7 bases. The CDR3 contains 16 residues. The V gene's germline CDR1 is SGDLS and CDR2 YYNGEE. V lost 0 bases to trimming and J lost 8 bases; unmatched junction nucleotides: 13. CDR3 coding DNA: TGTGCCAGCAGCGTAGCTACAGGGGTGCTACAAGGGGGCTACACCTTC. This translates into CASSVATGVLQGGYTF. Filled out from reference TRBV9 and TRBJ1-2, the complete variable domain reads DSGVTQTPKHLITATGQRVTLRCSPRSGDLSVYWYQQSLDQGLQFLIQYYNGEERAKGNILERFSAQQFPDLHSELNLSSLELGDSALYFCASSVATGVLQGGYTFGSGTRLTVV.

The chain couples TRBV18 to TRBJ2-1, with a weak D call TRBD2 (6 bases). Trimming shortened V by 5 bases and J by 9 bases, and 14 bases separated the two germline ends. The CDR3 extends over 13 amino acids. Germline V lookup: CDR1 KGHSH, CDR2 LQKENI. This CDR3 reads CASSTSQKTEQFF. CDR3 in DNA: TGTGCCAGCTCAACTAGCCAGAAGACTGAGCAGTTCTTC.

The chain employs TRBV5-1 and TRBJ1-1, with D perhaps matching TRBD1 (5 bases). The CDR3 is made up of 17 amino acids. Germline V gives CDR1 SGHRS, CDR2 YFSETQ. With 4 bases removed from V and 3 bases from J, the gap between germline ends came to 22 bases. The CDR3 region is CASSPTSGGWGDTEAFF. The CDR3, as DNA: TGCGCCAGCAGCCCAACCTCGGGGGGATGGGGGGACACTGAAGCTTTCTTT.

The CDR3: CASSSPTGSSYNEQFF. The CDR3 DNA follows: TGTGCCAGCAGTTCGCCCACCGGGAGCTCCTACAATGAGCAGTTCTTC. This sequence joins TRBV28 and TRBJ2-1; a possible D gene is TRBD2 (6 bases). Deletions cut 4 bases from V and 0 bases from J, with 13 bases between. Germline V gives CDR1 MDHEN, CDR2 SYDVKM. This CDR3 has 16 amino acids.

Regarding this clone: In the same sample, other DNA sequences code for this CDR3. The V gene is TRBV11-2, the J gene TRBJ2-2, with no clear D. Germline lookup yields CDR1 SGHAT and CDR2 FQNNGV. This CDR3 has 13 amino acids. Between the trimmed V and J ends, which lost 2 bases and 2 bases, there was a span of 3 bases. The CDR3 reads CASSLSNTGELFF. CDR3 nucleotides: TGTGCCAGCAGCTTAAGTAACACCGGGGAGCTGTTTTTT.

The chain recombines TRBV27 with TRBJ2-3; either TRBD1 or TRBD2 may supply D (5 bases each). V was shortened by 7 bases and J by 2 bases, with 16 bases between the two germline ends. Germline assignment: CDR1 MNHEY and CDR2 SMNVEV (reference sequence). The CDR3 is made up of 15 amino acids. CDR3 region: CASNKGVGTTDTQYF. The CDR3 DNA reads as TGTGCCAGCAATAAAGGGGTCGGGACCACAGATACGCAGTATTTT.

The CDR3 sequence: CASSSRISSGNTIYF. The CDR3 DNA follows: TGTGCCAGCAGCTCCAGGATCTCCTCTGGAAACACCATATATTTT. The rearrangement joins TRBV7-8 to TRBJ1-3; the D is unclear. The CDR3 is 15 residues long. Germline V gene lookup returns CDR1 SGHVS and CDR2 FQNEAQ. V dropped 4 bases and J dropped 0 bases, with 10 bases sitting between them.

This rearrangement joins TRBV20-1 to TRBJ2-7, with D hard to call. This CDR3 comprises 11 residues. Germline assignment: CDR1 DFQATT and CDR2 SNEGSKA (reference sequence). Trimming removed 6 bases from V and 2 bases from J, with 8 bases in between. The CDR3 DNA follows: TGCAGTGCGCCTGATCCCTACGAGCAGTACTTC. Translated: CSAPDPYEQYF.

The CDR3 DNA sequence: TGTGCCAGCCCGGGGGAGCGGCGAGGGCCCGACGAGCAGTACTTC. As protein: CASPGERRGPDEQYF. V gene TRBV6-5 combines with J gene TRBJ2-7, with a weak D call TRBD2 (6 bases). Germline values: CDR1 MNHEY, CDR2 SVGAGI. V lost 8 bases and J 5 bases, leaving 22 bases between the germline ends. The CDR3 totals 15 residues.

The chain employs TRBV10-3 and TRBJ2-7, with a possible D match to TRBD2 (6 bases). The germline CDR1 and CDR2 sequences are ENHRY and SYGVKD. V was trimmed by 8 bases and J by 1 base, leaving 18 bases between them. This CDR3 spans 15 amino acids. The CDR3 loop reads CAILQEGGYSYEQYF. As DNA, the CDR3 is TGTGCCATCCTCCAAGAGGGAGGTTATTCCTACGAGCAGTACTTC.